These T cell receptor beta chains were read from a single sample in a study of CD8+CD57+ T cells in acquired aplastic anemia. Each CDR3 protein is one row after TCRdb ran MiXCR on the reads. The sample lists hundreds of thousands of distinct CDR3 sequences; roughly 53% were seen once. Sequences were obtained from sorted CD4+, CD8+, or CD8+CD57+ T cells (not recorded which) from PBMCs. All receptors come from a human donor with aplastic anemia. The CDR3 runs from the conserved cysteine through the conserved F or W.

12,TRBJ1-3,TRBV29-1,CSVQAAGNTIYF
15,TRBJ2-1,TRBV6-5,CASSSTSTGYNEQFF
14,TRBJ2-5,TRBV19,CASSIAGGRETQYF
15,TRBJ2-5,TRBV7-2,CASSPWTGGQETQYF
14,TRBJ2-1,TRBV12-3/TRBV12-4,CASSSLGSYNEQFF
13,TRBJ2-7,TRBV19,CASSGDISYEQYF
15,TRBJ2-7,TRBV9,CASSVGWQSSYEQYF
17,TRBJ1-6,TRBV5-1,CASSPGFETRLGSPLHF
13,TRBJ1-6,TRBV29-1,CSGPGTGNSPLHF
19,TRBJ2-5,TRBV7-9,CASSLQGTSGRAVRETQYF
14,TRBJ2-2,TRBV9,CASGQGPATGELFF
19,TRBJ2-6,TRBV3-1,CASSQAGMDRGIRANVLTF
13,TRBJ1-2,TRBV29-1,CSVVTGQAGGYAF
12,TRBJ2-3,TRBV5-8,CASSVGLATQYF
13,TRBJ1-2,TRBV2,CASLRGAGNGYTF
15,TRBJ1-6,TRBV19,CASSIGREYNSPLHF
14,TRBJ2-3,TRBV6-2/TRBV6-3,CASSYLAGVATQYF
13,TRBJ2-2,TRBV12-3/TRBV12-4,CAGRGGYTGELFF
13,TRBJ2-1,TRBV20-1,CSARWTSVNEQFF
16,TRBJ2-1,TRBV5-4,CASSLGVGDFASEQFF
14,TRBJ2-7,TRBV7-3,CASSQTSSPYEQYF
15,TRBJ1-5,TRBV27,CASRITSYSNQPQHF
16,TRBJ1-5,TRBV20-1,CSARRGTRWGNQPQHF
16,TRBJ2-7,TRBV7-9,CASSPSGTGTLDEQYF
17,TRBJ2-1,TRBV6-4,CASSEASGGTIHNEQFF
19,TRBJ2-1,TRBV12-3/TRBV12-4,CASSPPGQGTSGSRGEQFF
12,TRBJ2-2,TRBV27,CASSQAVGELFF